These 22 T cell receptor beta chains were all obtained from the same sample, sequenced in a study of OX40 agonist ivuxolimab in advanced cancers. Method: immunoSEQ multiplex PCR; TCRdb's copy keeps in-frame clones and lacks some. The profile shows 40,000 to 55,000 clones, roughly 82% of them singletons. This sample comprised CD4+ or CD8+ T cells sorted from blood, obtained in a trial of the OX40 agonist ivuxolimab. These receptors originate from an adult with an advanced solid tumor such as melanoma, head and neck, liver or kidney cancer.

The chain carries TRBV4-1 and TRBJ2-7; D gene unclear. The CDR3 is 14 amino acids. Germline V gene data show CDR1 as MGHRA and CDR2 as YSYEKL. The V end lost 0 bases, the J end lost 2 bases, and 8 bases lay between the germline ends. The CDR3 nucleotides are TGCGCCAGCAGCCAAGAGTTACAAACCTACGAGCAGTACTTC. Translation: CASSQELQTYEQYF.

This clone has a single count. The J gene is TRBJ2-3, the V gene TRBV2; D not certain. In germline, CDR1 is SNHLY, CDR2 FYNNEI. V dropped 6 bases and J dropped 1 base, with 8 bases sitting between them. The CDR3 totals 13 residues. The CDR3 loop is CASSQVRTDTQYF. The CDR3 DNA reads TGTGCCAGCAGCCAGGTCCGCACAGATACGCAGTATTTT.

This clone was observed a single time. The CDR3 DNA reads TGTGCCAGCAGCGGTACAGGCCGGGAGCTGTTTTTT. Translating gives CASSGTGRELFF. J is TRBJ2-2 and V is TRBV11-2; possible D gene TRBD1, 5 bases. Germline loops: CDR1 SGHAT, CDR2 FQNNGV. This CDR3 spans 12 amino acids. V lost 5 bases and J 9 bases, leaving 10 bases between the germline ends.

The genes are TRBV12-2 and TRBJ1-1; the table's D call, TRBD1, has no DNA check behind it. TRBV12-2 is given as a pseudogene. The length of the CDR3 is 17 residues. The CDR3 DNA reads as TGTGCAAGTCGCTTAGCACAGGGGCGTGCGACCTACACTGAAGCTTTCTTT. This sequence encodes CASRLAQGRATYTEAFF.

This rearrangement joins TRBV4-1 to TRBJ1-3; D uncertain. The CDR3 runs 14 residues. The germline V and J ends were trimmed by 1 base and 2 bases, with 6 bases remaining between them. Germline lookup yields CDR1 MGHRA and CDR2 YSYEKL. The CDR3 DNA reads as TGCGCCAGCAGCCAAGTCGAAACTGGAAACACCATATATTTT. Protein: CASSQVETGNTIYF.

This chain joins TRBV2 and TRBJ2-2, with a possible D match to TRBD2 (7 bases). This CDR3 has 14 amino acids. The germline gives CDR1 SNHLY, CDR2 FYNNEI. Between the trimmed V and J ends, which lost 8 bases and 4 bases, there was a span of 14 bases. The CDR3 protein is CASSSRGRTGELFF. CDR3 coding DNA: TGTGCCAGCTCCTCGCGGGGGCGCACCGGGGAGCTGTTTTTT.

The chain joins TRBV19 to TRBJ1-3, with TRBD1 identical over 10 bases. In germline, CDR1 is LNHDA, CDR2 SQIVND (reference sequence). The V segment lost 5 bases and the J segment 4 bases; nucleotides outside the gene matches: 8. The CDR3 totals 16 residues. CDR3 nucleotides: TGTGCCAGTAGTCTCCGACAGGGGGCGTCCGGAAACACCATATATTTT. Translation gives CASSLRQGASGNTIYF.

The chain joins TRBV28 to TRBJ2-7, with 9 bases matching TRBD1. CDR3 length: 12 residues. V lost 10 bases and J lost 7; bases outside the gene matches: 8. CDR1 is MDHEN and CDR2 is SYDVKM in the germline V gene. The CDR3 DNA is TGTGCCACAAAACAGGGGGCAAGAGAGCAGTACTTC. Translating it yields CATKQGAREQYF.

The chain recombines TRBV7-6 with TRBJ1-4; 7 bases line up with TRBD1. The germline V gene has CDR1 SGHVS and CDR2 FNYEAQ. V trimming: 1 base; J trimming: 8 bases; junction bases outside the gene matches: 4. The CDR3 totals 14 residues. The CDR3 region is CASSLGQGDEKLFF. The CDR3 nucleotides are TGTGCCAGCAGCTTAGGTCAGGGGGACGAAAAACTGTTTTTT.

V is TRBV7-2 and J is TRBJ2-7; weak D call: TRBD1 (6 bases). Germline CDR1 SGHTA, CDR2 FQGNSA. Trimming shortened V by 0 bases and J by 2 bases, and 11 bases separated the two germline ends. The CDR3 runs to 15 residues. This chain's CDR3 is CASSLALGGPYEQYF. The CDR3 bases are TGTGCCAGCAGCTTAGCGCTAGGGGGACCCTACGAGCAGTACTTC.

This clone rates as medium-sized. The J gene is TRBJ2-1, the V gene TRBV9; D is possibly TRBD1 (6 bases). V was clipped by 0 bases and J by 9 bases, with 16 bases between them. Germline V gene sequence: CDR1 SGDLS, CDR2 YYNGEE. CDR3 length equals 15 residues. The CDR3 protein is CASSVEQGLNSEQFF. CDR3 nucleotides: TGTGCCAGCAGCGTAGAACAGGGCCTTAATAGTGAGCAGTTCTTC. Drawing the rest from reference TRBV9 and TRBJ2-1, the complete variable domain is DSGVTQTPKHLITATGQRVTLRCSPRSGDLSVYWYQQSLDQGLQFLIQYYNGEERAKGNILERFSAQQFPDLHSELNLSSLELGDSALYFCASSVEQGLNSEQFFGPGTRLTVL.

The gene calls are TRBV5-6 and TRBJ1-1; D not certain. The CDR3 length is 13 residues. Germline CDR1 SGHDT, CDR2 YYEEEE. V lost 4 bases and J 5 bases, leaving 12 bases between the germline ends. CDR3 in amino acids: CASSLFTGTEAFF. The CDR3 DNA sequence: TGTGCCAGCAGCCTATTTACGGGTACTGAAGCTTTCTTT.

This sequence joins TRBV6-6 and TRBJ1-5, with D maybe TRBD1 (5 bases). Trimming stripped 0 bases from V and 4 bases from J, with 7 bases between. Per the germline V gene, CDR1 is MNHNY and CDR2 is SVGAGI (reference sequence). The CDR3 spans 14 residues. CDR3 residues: CASSYSGGNQPQHF. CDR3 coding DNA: TGTGCCAGCAGTTACTCCGGGGGAAATCAGCCCCAGCATTTT.

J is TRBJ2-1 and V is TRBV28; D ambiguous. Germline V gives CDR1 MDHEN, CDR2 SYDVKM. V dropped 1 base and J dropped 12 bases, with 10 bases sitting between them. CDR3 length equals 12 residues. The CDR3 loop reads CASSLLYGLQFF. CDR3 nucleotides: TGTGCCAGCAGTTTATTGTACGGGCTGCAGTTCTTC.

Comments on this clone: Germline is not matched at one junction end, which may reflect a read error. CDR3 sequence reads: CAWTAPSAPRGGF. CDR3 bases: TGTGCCTGGACCGCCCCCTCGGCGCCCCGTGGGGGGTTT. The chain recombines TRBV30 with TRBJ1-4; TRBD1 might be the D (5 bases). Germline V gene sequence: CDR1 GTSNPN, CDR2 SVGIG (reference sequence). The CDR3 runs 13 residues.

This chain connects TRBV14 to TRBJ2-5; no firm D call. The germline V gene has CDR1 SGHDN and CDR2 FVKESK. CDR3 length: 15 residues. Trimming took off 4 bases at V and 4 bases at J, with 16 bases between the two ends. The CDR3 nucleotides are TGTGCCAGCAGCCTAGCCTCCCCGTTTGTAGAGACCCAGTACTTC. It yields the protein CASSLASPFVETQYF.

Here the CDR3 reads CASSYGTALVTQPQHF. DNA of the CDR3: TGTGCCAGCAGTTACGGGACAGCACTTGTAACCCAGCCCCAGCATTTT. This chain joins TRBV28 and TRBJ1-5, with TRBD1 matching 7 bases. Germline V CDR1 and CDR2: MDHEN, SYDVKM. CDR3 length: 16 residues. V trimming: 4 bases; J trimming: 7 bases; junction bases outside the gene matches: 13.

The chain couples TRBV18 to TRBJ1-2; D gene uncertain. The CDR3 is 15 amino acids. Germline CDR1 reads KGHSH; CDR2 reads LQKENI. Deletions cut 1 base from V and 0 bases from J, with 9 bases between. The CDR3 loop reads CASSPHGEANYGYTF. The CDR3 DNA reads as TGTGCCAGCTCACCACATGGAGAAGCTAACTATGGCTACACCTTC.

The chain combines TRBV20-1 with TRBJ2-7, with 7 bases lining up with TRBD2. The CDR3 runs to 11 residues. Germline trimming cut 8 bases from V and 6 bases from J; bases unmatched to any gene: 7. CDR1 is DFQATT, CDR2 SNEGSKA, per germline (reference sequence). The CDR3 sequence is CSFPSGPEQYF. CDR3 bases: TGCAGTTTTCCTAGCGGACCCGAGCAGTACTTC.

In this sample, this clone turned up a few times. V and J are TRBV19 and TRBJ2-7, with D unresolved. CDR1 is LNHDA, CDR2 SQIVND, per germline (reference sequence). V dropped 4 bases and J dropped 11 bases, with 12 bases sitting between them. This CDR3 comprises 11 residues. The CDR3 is CASSKGGTKYF. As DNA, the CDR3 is TGTGCCAGTAGTAAGGGCGGAACCAAGTACTTC.

In DNA form, the CDR3 reads TGTGCCAGCAGCGAACGGCCCAGGGGGGTCTACAATGAGCAGTTCTTC. It yields the protein CASSERPRGVYNEQFF. The chain has TRBV2 and TRBJ2-1, with D perhaps TRBD1 (7 bases). CDR1 is SNHLY, CDR2 FYNNEI, per germline. CDR3 size: 16 residues. V was clipped by 6 bases and J by 3 bases, with 18 bases between them.

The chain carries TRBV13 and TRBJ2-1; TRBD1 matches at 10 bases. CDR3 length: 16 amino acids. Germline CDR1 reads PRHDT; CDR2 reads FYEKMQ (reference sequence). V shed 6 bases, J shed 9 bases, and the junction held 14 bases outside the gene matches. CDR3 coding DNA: TGTGCCAGCAGTTTCTCCGGGACAGGGGTAACTGGTGAGCAGTTCTTC. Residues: CASSFSGTGVTGEQFF.